This passage covers 2 T cell receptor beta chains from one sample sequenced in a study of T cell changes during pregnancy in multiple sclerosis. Using immunoSEQ multiplex PCR, the repertoire was profiled, and TCRdb retains in-frame clones only, with some absent. The sample has tens of thousands of clones, approximately 90% seen once. Here the sequenced sample was CD4+ T cells from peripheral blood mononuclear cells, taken in the second trimester of pregnancy. These receptors were taken from a female donor with multiple sclerosis, enrolled in a pregnancy study.

The chain joins TRBV5-1 to TRBJ1-1; D possibly corresponds to TRBD1 (5 bases). Germline CDR1 is SGHRS and CDR2 is YFSETQ. The V end lost 2 bases, the J end lost 7 bases, and 15 bases lay between the germline ends. The CDR3 covers 14 residues. CDR3 amino acids: CASSFSGTDREAFF. The CDR3 DNA is TGCGCCAGCAGCTTTTCCGGGACTGACCGTGAAGCTTTCTTT.

The rearrangement links TRBV11-2 to TRBJ1-6; D call uncertain. CDR1 and CDR2 (germline): SGHAT, FQNNGV. V was clipped by 0 bases and J by 8 bases, with 5 bases between them. CDR3 length equals 13 residues. The CDR3 DNA reads as TGTGCCAGCAGCTTAGACACACATTCACCCCTCCACTTT. This gives the protein CASSLDTHSPLHF. Together with reference TRBV11-2 and TRBJ1-6, the CDR3 gives the full variable domain: EAGVAQSPRYKIIEKRQSVAFWCNPISGHATLYWYQQILGQGPKLLIQFQNNGVVDDSQLPKDRFSAERLKGVDSTLKIQPAKLEDSAVYLCASSLDTHSPLHFGNGTRLTVT.